This is a list of T cell receptor beta chains from one sample in a study of CXCR3-negative and CXCR3-positive naive CD8 T cells. TCRdb re-called the 5' RACE reads and shows each CDR3 protein once, DNA omitted. The listing contains about 150,000 distinct CDR3 sequences. What was sequenced was naive CXCR3+ CD8+ T cells from blood. These receptors all come from a human donor in good health. Some clones in this sample may be carry-over from other donors' samples. The CDR3 runs from the conserved cysteine through the conserved F or W. Each record gives: V gene, J gene, CDR3 protein.

>TRBV28|TRBJ2-7
CASRVLAGGTYEQYF
>TRBV4-2|TRBJ2-7
CASSAFLAAEQYF
>TRBV11-2|TRBJ2-5
CASSWAGGGETQYF
>TRBV29-1|TRBJ2-7
CSVTVAYEQYF
>TRBV4-1|TRBJ2-3
CALGPPGGDTQYF
>TRBV6-4|TRBJ2-3
CASSDSGGATDTQYF
>TRBV28|TRBJ2-5
CASSLRASGEFGTQYF
>TRBV6-5|TRBJ2-7
CASSYNRNSYEQYF
>TRBV7-6|TRBJ1-5
CASSLSPTGIQPQHF
>TRBV20-1|TRBJ2-1
CSASQGEGSSYNEQFF
>TRBV12-3/TRBV12-4|TRBJ1-1
CASSLGWGYEAFF
>TRBV6-6|TRBJ1-4
CASSYSLSATNEKLFF
>TRBV25-1|TRBJ1-6
CASSEYRGGQGNSPLHF
>TRBV7-3|TRBJ2-1
CASSPAGLPYNEQFF
>TRBV4-3|TRBJ2-2
CASSQEEGRGTGELFF
>TRBV9|TRBJ2-5
CASSVDGFPQETQYF
>TRBV12-3/TRBV12-4|TRBJ2-1
CASSADSQSSYNEQFF
>TRBV10-1|TRBJ1-5
CASGLDRDSGFSPQPQHF
>TRBV9|TRBJ2-1
CASSTRDYNEQFF
>TRBV9|TRBJ2-2
CASSVYFKGGPNTGELFF
>TRBV7-2|TRBJ1-2
CASSSLGWKGDYGYTF
>TRBV20-1|TRBJ1-1
CSASAGVNTEAFF